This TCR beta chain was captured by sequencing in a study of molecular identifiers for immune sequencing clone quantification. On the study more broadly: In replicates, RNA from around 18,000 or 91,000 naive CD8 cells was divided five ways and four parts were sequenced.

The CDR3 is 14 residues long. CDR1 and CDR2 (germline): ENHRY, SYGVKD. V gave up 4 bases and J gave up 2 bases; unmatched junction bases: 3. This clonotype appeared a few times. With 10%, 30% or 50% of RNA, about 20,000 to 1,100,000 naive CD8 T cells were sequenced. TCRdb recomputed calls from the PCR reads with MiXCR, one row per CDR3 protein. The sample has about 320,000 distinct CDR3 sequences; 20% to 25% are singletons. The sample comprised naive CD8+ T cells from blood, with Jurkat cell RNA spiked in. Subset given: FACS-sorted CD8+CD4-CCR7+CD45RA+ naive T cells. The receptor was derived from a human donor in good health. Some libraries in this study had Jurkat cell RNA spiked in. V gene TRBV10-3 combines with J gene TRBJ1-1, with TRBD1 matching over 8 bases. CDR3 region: CAISGDRTNTEAFF. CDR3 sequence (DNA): TGTGCCATCAGTGGGGACAGGACTAACACTGAAGCTTTCTTT.